This T cell receptor beta chain was documented in a study of OX40 agonist ivuxolimab in advanced cancers. Study-wide context: Ivuxolimab is a fully human IgG2 antibody that activates OX40 (CD134). Study-level results: Relative to CD4+ cells, CD8+ T cells on average had more expanded clones.

This CDR3 has 14 residues. Trimming cost V 6 bases and J 4 bases, with 15 bases left between them. Germline CDR1 reads WSHSY; CDR2 reads SAAADI. Assay used: immunoSEQ multiplex PCR; TCRdb lists only in-frame clones, some missing. The repertoire holds roughly 100,000 clones, with about 90% as singletons. Researchers took blood at baseline, on cycle 4 day 1, and on cycle 7 day 1. Concerning this clone itself: Its antigen remains unidentified.

The chain couples TRBV10-2 to TRBJ1-1; the D gene is possibly TRBD1 (5 bases). This sequence was found in an adult with an advanced solid tumor such as melanoma, head and neck, liver or kidney cancer. Here the sequenced sample was CD4+ or CD8+ T cells sorted from blood, taken in a trial of the OX40 agonist ivuxolimab. CDR3 amino acids: CASRPVDSGTEAFF. Here the CDR3 DNA reads TGCGCCAGCAGACCCGTTGACAGTGGCACTGAAGCTTTCTTT.